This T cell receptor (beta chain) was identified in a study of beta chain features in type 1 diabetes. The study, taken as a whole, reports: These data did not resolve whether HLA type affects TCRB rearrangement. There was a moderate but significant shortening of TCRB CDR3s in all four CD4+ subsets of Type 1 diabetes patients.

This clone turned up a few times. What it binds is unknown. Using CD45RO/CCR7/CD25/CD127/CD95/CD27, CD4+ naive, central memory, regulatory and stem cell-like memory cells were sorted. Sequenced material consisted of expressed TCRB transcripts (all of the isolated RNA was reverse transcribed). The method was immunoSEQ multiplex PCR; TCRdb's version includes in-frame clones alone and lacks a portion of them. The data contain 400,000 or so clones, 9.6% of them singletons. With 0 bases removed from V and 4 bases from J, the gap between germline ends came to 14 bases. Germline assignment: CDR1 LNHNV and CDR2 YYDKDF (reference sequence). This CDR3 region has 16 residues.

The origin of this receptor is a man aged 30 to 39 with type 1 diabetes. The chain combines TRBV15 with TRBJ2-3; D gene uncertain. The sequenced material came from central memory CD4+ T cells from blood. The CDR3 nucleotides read TGTGCCACCAGCAGAGATTCGCCTAGGAGTGCAGATACGCAGTATTTT. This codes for CATSRDSPRSADTQYF.